One sample yielded the 15 T cell receptor beta chains listed below, sequenced in a study of blood T cell repertoires in COVID-19. Only in-frame clones appear in the TCRdb table, and some are missing; sequencing was by immunoSEQ multiplex PCR. There are around 130,000 clones in the sample; 82% occur only once, and over 10% lies in the top ten. Sequencing was carried out using peripheral blood. The receptor set was obtained from a human donor in a cohort sampled during active COVID-19.

This clone was detected only once. The chain carries TRBV19 and TRBJ2-3; 8 bases match TRBD1. CDR1 is LNHDA and CDR2 is SQIVND in the germline V gene (reference sequence). CDR3 length: 15 amino acids. After removal of 2 bases from V and 3 bases from J, the junction contained 4 bases not matched to a gene. CDR3 amino acids: CASSISGQETDTQYF. In nucleotides, the CDR3 is TGTGCCAGTAGTATATCGGGACAGGAAACAGATACGCAGTATTTT.

The count of this clone is one. The chain recombines TRBV9 with TRBJ2-7, with a tentative D call TRBD1 (6 bases). Trimming took off 3 bases at V and 2 bases at J, with 15 bases between the two ends. The CDR3 contains 15 residues. CDR1 and CDR2 (germline): SGDLS, YYNGEE. CDR3 coding DNA: TGTGCCAGCAGCGCGGTACAGGGCGCAACCTACGAGCAGTACTTC. It encodes CASSAVQGATYEQYF.

The rearrangement uses TRBV5-5 and TRBJ1-2; 7 bases fit TRBD1. CDR3 size: 16 residues. Germline V lookup: CDR1 SGHKS, CDR2 YYEKEE (reference sequence). With V trimmed by 4 bases and J by 4 bases, 13 bases remained unmatched. The CDR3 protein is CASSLLRTGASYGYTF. CDR3 bases: TGTGCCAGCAGCCTACTTCGGACAGGAGCGAGCTATGGCTACACCTTC.

The chain carries TRBV6-2 or TRBV6-3 and TRBJ1-5; D gene uncertain. The V end was cut by 0 bases, the J end by 7 bases, with 16 bases between. The CDR3 has 16 amino acids. Germline V CDR1 and CDR2: MNHEY, SVGEGT. Here the CDR3 reads CASSYSRSQYNQPQHF. DNA of the CDR3: TGTGCCAGCAGTTACTCGAGGTCCCAATACAACCAGCCCCAGCATTTT.

The CDR3 DNA sequence: TGTGCCAGCAGTCGGGGGGGGCAAGAGACCCAGTACTTC. Amino acid sequence: CASSRGGQETQYF. V is TRBV12-3 or TRBV12-4 and J is TRBJ2-5; 8 positions agree with TRBD2. Trimming removed 5 bases from V and 2 bases from J; junction bases left unmatched: 1. The CDR3 runs 13 residues.

The chain links TRBV28 to TRBJ2-3; 8 bases align to TRBD1. CDR3 length: 13 amino acids. Trimming removed 6 bases from V and 3 bases from J; junction bases left unmatched: 2. Per germline, CDR1 MDHEN and CDR2 SYDVKM. CDR3 protein: CASRRQGTDTQYF. CDR3 DNA sequence: TGTGCCAGCAGGAGACAGGGGACAGATACGCAGTATTTT.

The chain is built from TRBV21-1 and TRBJ1-2; the DNA was not compared with TRBD1, the D call given in the table. TRBV21-1 is deemed a pseudogene. The CDR3 has 14 residues. The CDR3 is CASSKAGQDYGYTF. The DNA of the CDR3 is TGTGCCAGCAGCAAAGCCGGACAGGACTATGGCTACACCTTC.

The V gene is TRBV3-1 (or the pseudogene TRBV3-2), the J gene TRBJ2-1; 8 bases map to TRBD2. Germline CDR1 LGHDT, CDR2 YNNKEL (reference sequence). V lost 0 bases to trimming and J lost 8 bases; unmatched junction nucleotides: 18. This CDR3 has 19 residues. The CDR3 protein is CASSQDGPLTSGGLDEQFF. DNA for the CDR3: TGTGCCAGCAGCCAAGATGGCCCACTAACTAGCGGTGGTCTTGATGAGCAGTTCTTC.

V gene TRBV5-1 combines with J gene TRBJ1-4; 8 bases match TRBD1. Unmatched junction bases numbered 5, after V lost 4 bases and J lost 0 bases. From germline, CDR1 is SGHRS and CDR2 YFSETQ. CDR3 length equals 16 residues. The CDR3: CASSPGQGSTNEKLFF. DNA for the CDR3: TGCGCCAGCAGCCCCGGACAGGGCTCAACTAATGAAAAACTGTTTTTT.

The rearrangement joins TRBV27 to TRBJ1-1; maybe TRBD1 (5 bases). Germline V gene lookup returns CDR1 MNHEY and CDR2 SMNVEV (reference sequence). V lost 3 bases, J lost 1 base, and 6 bases lay in between. CDR3 size: 13 residues. The CDR3: CASSFQGNTEAFF. The CDR3 coding sequence is TGTGCCAGCAGTTTCCAGGGGAACACTGAAGCTTTCTTT.

This chain uses TRBV10-2 with TRBJ2-3, with TRBD1 identical over 9 bases. The CDR3 covers 15 residues. Unmatched junction bases numbered 6, after V lost 4 bases and J lost 4 bases. CDR1 WSHSY and CDR2 SAAADI come from the germline V gene. The CDR3 coding sequence is TGCGCCAGCAGTGTGAACAGGGGGCTGGCAGATACGCAGTATTTT. As protein: CASSVNRGLADTQYF.

The chain combines TRBV24-1 with TRBJ1-4, with 8 bases lining up with TRBD1. Germline V gene sequence: CDR1 KGHDR, CDR2 SFDVKD. The CDR3 spans 17 residues. J lost 0 bases, V lost 1 base, and 3 bases had no gene match. The CDR3 DNA reads as TGTGCCACCAGTGATTTTGAACAGGGGGCAACTAATGAAAAACTGTTTTTT. The encoded protein is CATSDFEQGATNEKLFF.

The rearrangement joins TRBV6-2 or TRBV6-3 to TRBJ1-5, with 9 positions matching TRBD1. Losses at the gene ends were 0 bases for V and 5 bases for J; bases not matched to a gene: 5. Germline CDR1 and CDR2: MNHEY and SVGEGT. This CDR3 comprises 16 residues. The CDR3 DNA reads TGTGCCAGCAGTTACTCATCTGGACAGGGGTATCAGCCCCAGCATTTT. It translates to CASSYSSGQGYQPQHF.

The chain couples TRBV3-1 (or the pseudogene TRBV3-2) to TRBJ2-3, with TRBD2 matching 11 bases. The junction had 3 bases not matched to a gene; V was cut back by 1 base and J by 6 bases. This CDR3 is built from 15 residues. CDR1 is LGHDT, CDR2 YNNKEL, per germline (reference sequence). CDR3 coding DNA: TGTGCCAGCAGCCAAGGACTAGCGGGGTCGGATACGCAGTATTTT. It encodes CASSQGLAGSDTQYF.

This clone was observed once. This rearrangement joins TRBV6-2 or TRBV6-3 to TRBJ2-7; perhaps TRBD2 as D (6 bases). Germline lookup yields CDR1 MNHEY and CDR2 SVGEGT. Deletions cut 5 bases from V and 3 bases from J, with 14 bases between. The CDR3 is 14 amino acids. CDR3 protein: CASSAPGLGYEQYF. In DNA form, the CDR3 reads TGTGCCAGCAGTGCCCCGGGACTGGGCTACGAGCAGTACTTC.